These 16 T cell receptor beta chains came from one sample sequenced in a study of graft-versus-host responses after intestinal transplantation. Measured with immunoSEQ multiplex PCR; TCRdb has only the in-frame clones, and not every one. The sample carries just over 20,000 clones, 89% recorded once. The specimen comprised PBMCs, sampled 65 to 70 days after intestinal transplantation. These receptors all stem from a human patient who received an intestinal transplant, so some T cells may come from the graft donor.

The gene calls are TRBV29-1 and TRBJ1-4; 9 bases map to TRBD1. V dropped 3 bases and J dropped 4; count of bases not matched to a gene: 6. The CDR3 is 15 amino acids. Germline V gene data show CDR1 as SQVTM and CDR2 as ANQGSEA. The CDR3 sequence: CSVDWTGDLNEKLFF. The CDR3 nucleotides are TGCAGCGTTGACTGGACAGGGGACCTTAATGAAAAACTGTTTTTT.

This clone was detected only a few times. The chain uses TRBV6-1 and TRBJ2-7; unclear D gene. Trimming stripped 4 bases from V and 5 bases from J, with 6 bases between. The CDR3 consists of 11 residues. Germline CDR1 MNHNS, CDR2 SASEGT. CDR3 coding DNA: TGTGCCAGCAGTGCATGGGACGAGCAGTACTTC. Its protein product is CASSAWDEQYF.

V usage is TRBV6-6 and J usage is TRBJ2-6; TRBD1 matches 9 bases. V shed 8 bases and J 4 bases; nucleotides not matched to a gene: 3. CDR3 length equals 14 residues. Germline V gives CDR1 MNHNY, CDR2 SVGAGI (reference sequence). The CDR3 nucleotides are TGTGCCAGCGGGACAGGGACAGGGGCCAACGTCCTGACTTTC. Protein product: CASGTGTGANVLTF.

The chain carries TRBV23-1 and TRBJ2-3, with a tentative D call TRBD1 (6 bases). TRBV23-1 is an ORF, with its function uncertain. CDR3 length equals 13 residues. The V end was cut by 11 bases, the J end by 1 base, with 13 bases between. The DNA for the CDR3 is TGCGCCCCCCCCCGGACAGGCACAGATACGCAGTATTTT. This gives the protein CAPPRTGTDTQYF.

This chain links TRBV29-1 with TRBJ1-1; TRBD1 is a possible D gene (5 bases). Trimming took off 4 bases at V and 0 bases at J, with 15 bases between the two ends. Germline V lookup: CDR1 SQVTM, CDR2 ANQGSEA. CDR3 size: 15 residues. CDR3 protein: CSVGAGRGMNTEAFF. CDR3 bases: TGCAGCGTTGGAGCCGGGCGGGGGATGAACACTGAAGCTTTCTTT.

For the CDR3, the DNA is TGTGCCAGCAGCTTATCTTTTATGCGTGGGAAGAATTCACCCCTCCACTTT. It specifies CASSLSFMRGKNSPLHF. The chain links TRBV7-2 to TRBJ1-6; no reliable D call. CDR3 length: 17 residues. CDR1 is SGHTA and CDR2 is FQGNSA in the germline V gene. V was pared by 2 bases and J by 7 bases, with 18 bases between.

The rearrangement joins TRBV19 to TRBJ1-1; 8 nucleotides align to TRBD1. V was pared by 8 bases and J by 1 base, with 9 bases of the junction left unmatched. Germline values: CDR1 LNHDA, CDR2 SQIVND (reference sequence). This CDR3 is 15 amino acids long. CDR3 bases: TGTGCCAGTCTCGGACAGGGTACTAAGAACACTGAAGCTTTCTTT. It specifies CASLGQGTKNTEAFF. Looking up the rest from reference TRBV19 and TRBJ1-1 gives the full variable domain: DGGITQSPKYLFRKEGQNVTLSCEQNLNHDAMYWYRQDPGQGLRLIYYSQIVNDFQKGDIAEGYSVSREKKESFPLTVTSAQKNPTAFYLCASLGQGTKNTEAFFGQGTRLTVV.

The V gene is TRBV19, the J gene TRBJ1-1, with TRBD1 matching 8 bases. This CDR3 is built from 14 residues. V shed 4 bases, J shed 9 bases, and the junction held 10 bases outside the gene matches. Germline V gene lookup returns CDR1 LNHDA and CDR2 SQIVND (reference sequence). CDR3: CASSTYYRDRQAFF. CDR3 DNA: TGTGCCAGTAGTACTTATTACCGGGACAGGCAAGCTTTCTTT.

The chain is built from TRBV7-2 and TRBJ1-4; D unclear. This CDR3 comprises 18 residues. The V and J ends lost 7 bases and 0 bases respectively, with 21 bases between them. Per germline, CDR1 SGHTA and CDR2 FQGNSA. The CDR3 spells CASTAWRQRSPTNEKLFF. In DNA, the CDR3 is TGTGCCAGCACTGCTTGGCGGCAGCGTAGCCCAACTAATGAAAAACTGTTTTTT.

V usage is TRBV4-3 and J usage is TRBJ2-6; 8 nucleotides agree with TRBD1. With V trimmed by 3 bases and J by 0 bases, 4 bases remained unmatched. Germline V gives CDR1 LGHNA, CDR2 YSLEER. The CDR3 length is 17 residues. DNA of the CDR3: TGCGCCAGCAGCCACCTGGACAGGGTCTCTGGGGCCAACGTCCTGACTTTC. It specifies CASSHLDRVSGANVLTF.

The CDR3 nucleotides are TGTGCCAGCACGGATTTTACAGACTTTTATGGCTACACCTTC. The encoded protein is CASTDFTDFYGYTF. The V and J genes are TRBV2 and TRBJ1-2; D unresolved. Trimming stripped 7 bases from V and 5 bases from J, with 17 bases between. The V gene's germline CDR1 is SNHLY and CDR2 FYNNEI. The CDR3 contains 14 residues.

This clone was found once. The chain uses TRBV11-3 and TRBJ2-7, with D possibly being TRBD2 (6 bases). From germline, CDR1 is SGHNT and CDR2 YENEEA. V was shortened by 6 bases and J by 3 bases, with 21 bases between the two germline ends. The length of the CDR3 is 16 residues. The CDR3: CASSLDGTNGGYEQYF. The CDR3 coding sequence is TGTGCCAGCAGTCTAGACGGAACGAACGGGGGCTACGAGCAGTACTTC.

This CDR3 reads CASRDNYGYTF. The DNA of the CDR3 is TGCGCCAGCAGGGATAACTATGGCTACACCTTC. The rearrangement joins TRBV5-1 to TRBJ1-2, with unresolved D. Germline lookup yields CDR1 SGHRS and CDR2 YFSETQ. Trimming cost V 5 bases and J 1 base, with 3 bases left between them. This CDR3 has 11 amino acids.

Only a few counts were recorded for this clone. The chain recombines TRBV11-3 with TRBJ2-7; 9 nucleotides agree with TRBD2. V shed 3 bases and J 2 bases; nucleotides not matched to a gene: 11. CDR1 and CDR2 from the germline V gene are SGHNT and YENEEA. The CDR3 runs 17 residues. The CDR3 region is CASSFGVRSSGAYEQYF. The DNA of the CDR3 is TGTGCCAGCAGCTTTGGGGTAAGGTCTAGCGGGGCCTACGAGCAGTACTTC.

This sequence joins TRBV7-9 and TRBJ2-2, with TRBD1 matching over 9 bases. This CDR3 has 15 amino acids. The V and J ends lost 5 bases and 1 base, in that order; junction bases with no gene match: 2. The germline CDR1 and CDR2 sequences are SEHNR and FQNEAQ (reference sequence). The CDR3 DNA sequence: TGTGCCAGCAGCGCGGACAGGGGGAACACCGGGGAGCTGTTTTTT. Translating it yields CASSADRGNTGELFF.

The V gene is TRBV12-5, the J gene TRBJ1-3; no reliable D call. Trimming removed 4 bases at V and 0 bases at J, with 10 bases between. This CDR3 spans 15 amino acids. Germline values: CDR1 LGHNT, CDR2 FRNRAP. CDR3 nucleotides: TGTGCTAGTGGTTCGTCAGTCAGCTCTGGAAACACCATATATTTT. Its protein product is CASGSSVSSGNTIYF.